The 18 T cell receptor beta chains below come from one sample, sequenced in a study of spatial heterogeneity in lung cancer (dated by TCRdb to between 2019 and 2020). The label giving this sample's time point can be read as: sample taken at primary tumor resection. Library construction relied on 5' RACE. The listed sequencing device is NextSeq 500. TCRdb cleaned the public reads at Q25 with fastp, built clones with MiXCR and kept in-frame beta chains. Entries are consolidated by CDR3 protein sequence, retaining the most common genes and DNA. This sample gives approximately 40,000 distinct CDR3 sequences in total; around 6.8% of them show up just once. Together, the top ten hold 35% to 55% of the sample. The source material was PBMCs, sampled at surgery. These receptors all stem from a female donor with early-stage non-small cell lung cancer.

This clonotype was seen at least ten times. The chain carries TRBV10-3 and TRBJ1-5, with 9 nucleotides matching TRBD1. V gave up 4 bases and J gave up 2 bases; unmatched junction bases: 6. Per germline, CDR1 ENHRY and CDR2 SYGVKD. This CDR3 contains 16 residues. The CDR3 region has the DNA TGTGCCATCAGTGCTACAGGGGGCGTGGGCAATCAGCCCCAGCATTTT. Translated: CAISATGGVGNQPQHF.

This clonotype was seen many times. The chain is built from TRBV12-3 or TRBV12-4 and TRBJ2-7; 15 positions match TRBD2. Germline trimming cut 4 bases from V and 5 bases from J; bases unmatched to any gene: 3. The CDR3 has 15 amino acids. The CDR3 is CASSSRTSGGDEQYF. In DNA, the CDR3 is TGTGCCAGCAGTTCACGGACTAGCGGGGGGGACGAGCAGTACTTC.

This clonotype appeared many times. CDR3 sequence (DNA): TGCAGTGCTAGAGACCCCCAAGGTAGCGGGGTAACCTACGAGCAGTACTTC. It codes for CSARDPQGSGVTYEQYF. The chain couples TRBV20-1 to TRBJ2-7; 8 bases map to TRBD2. This CDR3 has 17 residues. The V segment lost 0 bases and the J segment 2 bases; nucleotides outside the gene matches: 12. Germline lookup yields CDR1 DFQATT and CDR2 SNEGSKA (reference sequence).

This clonotype was found many times. The CDR3 coding sequence is TGTGCCAGCAGTTACGGGGTAGCGGGGGGAAGATTCTACGAGCAGTACTTC. Amino acid sequence: CASSYGVAGGRFYEQYF. The gene calls are TRBV6-2 or TRBV6-3 and TRBJ2-7, with 10 bases identical to TRBD2. The V and J ends lost 2 bases and 3 bases, in that order; junction bases with no gene match: 10. The germline V gene encodes CDR1 MNHEY and CDR2 SVGEGT. The CDR3 has 17 amino acids.

This clonotype was found a few times. CDR3 region: CASSQAGYAGELFF. As DNA, the CDR3 is TGTGCCAGCAGCCAAGCAGGATACGCCGGGGAGCTGTTTTTT. The gene calls are TRBV3-1 and TRBJ2-2; D is uncertain. This CDR3 is built from 14 residues. Germline V gene sequence: CDR1 LGHDT, CDR2 YNNKEL (reference sequence). V lost 1 base and J 6 bases, leaving 9 bases between the germline ends.

The table lists this clonotype with a few counts. This rearrangement joins TRBV28 to TRBJ2-5; 9 nucleotides line up with TRBD1. This CDR3 has 16 amino acids. Germline values: CDR1 MDHEN, CDR2 SYDVKM. V shed 8 bases and J 5 bases; nucleotides not matched to a gene: 15. CDR3 DNA: TGTGCCAGCGCCCGACAGGGGGTTAGCGCCAGGGAGACCCAGTACTTC. As protein: CASARQGVSARETQYF. Drawing the rest from reference TRBV28 and TRBJ2-5, the complete variable domain is DVKVTQSSRYLVKRTGEKVFLECVQDMDHENMFWYRQDPGLGLRLIYFSYDVKMKEKGDIPEGYSVSREKKERFSLILESASTNQTSMYLCASARQGVSARETQYFGPGTRLLVL.

In its sample, this clonotype was seen many times. This sequence joins TRBV5-5 and TRBJ2-3, with 13 bases fitting TRBD2. This CDR3 contains 15 residues. Unmatched junction bases numbered 4, after V lost 4 bases and J lost 5 bases. The V gene's germline CDR1 is SGHKS and CDR2 YYEKEE (reference sequence). The DNA of the CDR3 is TGTGCCAGCAGCGAGACTAGCGGGGGGCAAGATACGCAGTATTTT. This codes for CASSETSGGQDTQYF.

J is TRBJ1-1 and V is TRBV5-5, with D uncertain. Trimming cost V 2 bases and J 8 bases, with 10 bases left between them. CDR3 size: 12 residues. Germline V CDR1 and CDR2: SGHKS, YYEKEE (reference sequence). The CDR3 is CASSFYQTEAFF. Here the CDR3 DNA reads TGTGCCAGCAGCTTTTACCAGACCGAAGCTTTCTTT.

For this clonotype: Being one base from a much bigger clone, this may be a read error. The chain is built from TRBV2 and TRBJ2-7, with 7 bases aligning to TRBD2. The CDR3 totals 12 residues. The V gene's germline CDR1 is SNHLY and CDR2 FYNNEI. The trim removed 9 bases at V and 6 bases at J, leaving 8 bases unmatched. Here the CDR3 reads CASYGGVVEQYF. CDR3 DNA sequence: TGTGCCAGTTATGGGGGGGTCGTCGAGCAGTACTTC.

In its sample, this clonotype was seen many times. This chain links TRBV7-9 with TRBJ2-7; TRBD1 agrees at 10 bases. V was clipped by 7 bases and J by 3 bases; unmatched bases: 9. Germline CDR1 SEHNR, CDR2 FQNEAQ (reference sequence). CDR3 length: 15 amino acids. The CDR3 loop reads CASTLDGTGVYEQYF. The CDR3 DNA reads as TGTGCCAGCACCTTGGACGGGACAGGGGTCTACGAGCAGTACTTC.

This clonotype came up many times. The rearrangement uses TRBV3-1 and TRBJ1-1, with D possibly matching TRBD1 (5 bases). Germline V gene lookup returns CDR1 LGHDT and CDR2 YNNKEL (reference sequence). V lost 3 bases, J lost 7 bases, and 18 bases lay in between. The CDR3 loop spans 15 amino acids. CDR3 residues: CASSHLVGRAGEAFF. CDR3 in DNA: TGTGCCAGCAGCCACCTGGTTGGCAGGGCGGGTGAAGCTTTCTTT. The variable domain in full, completed from reference TRBV3-1 and TRBJ1-1, reads DTAVSQTPKYLVTQMGNDKSIKCEQNLGHDTMYWYKQDSKKFLKIMFSYNNKELIINETVPNRFSPKSPDKAHLNLHINSLELGDSAVYFCASSHLVGRAGEAFFGQGTRLTVV.

This clonotype was detected ten times or more. The chain joins TRBV7-2 to TRBJ2-4, with D possibly being TRBD1 or TRBD2 (7 bases each). Germline CDR1 and CDR2: SGHTA and FQGNSA. CDR3 length equals 17 residues. Trimming pared 7 bases from V and 0 bases from J, leaving 19 bases between. The CDR3 bases are TGTGCCAGCACGCAGGGGGGGGCAGGCTTAGCCAAAAACATTCAGTACTTC. Translating it yields CASTQGGAGLAKNIQYF.

This clonotype showed up many times. The V and J genes are TRBV5-1 and TRBJ1-1; 11 nucleotides agree with TRBD1. The CDR3 has 17 residues. V shed 1 base and J 4 bases; nucleotides not matched to a gene: 9. Looked up from germline, CDR1 is SGHRS and CDR2 is YFSETQ. The CDR3 coding sequence is TGCGCCAGCAGCTTGACCGGGACAGGGGGAGGTGGCACTGAAGCTTTCTTT. Its protein product is CASSLTGTGGGGTEAFF. The whole variable domain, filled in from reference TRBV5-1 and TRBJ1-1, reads KAGVTQTPRYLIKTRGQQVTLSCSPISGHRSVSWYQQTPGQGLQFLFEYFSETQRNKGNFPGRFSGRQFSNSRSEMNVSTLELGDSALYLCASSLTGTGGGGTEAFFGQGTRLTVV.

Many counts were recorded for this clonotype. The rearrangement uses TRBV5-1 and TRBJ2-1; D remains ambiguous. Per germline, CDR1 SGHRS and CDR2 YFSETQ. Trimming shortened V by 4 bases and J by 4 bases, and 15 bases separated the two germline ends. This CDR3 contains 15 residues. CDR3 sequence: CASSQDQLPYNEQFF. CDR3 nucleotides: TGCGCCAGCAGCCAGGACCAATTACCTTACAATGAGCAGTTCTTC.

This clonotype was counted many times. This chain connects TRBV18 to TRBJ1-5; the D is unclear. This CDR3 is 14 amino acids long. Per the germline V gene, CDR1 is KGHSH and CDR2 is LQKENI. V was trimmed by 6 bases and J by 4 bases, leaving 13 bases between them. The CDR3 sequence is CASSRLTVNQPQHF. The CDR3 DNA follows: TGTGCCAGCTCTCGTCTGACGGTTAATCAGCCCCAGCATTTT.

The table lists this clonotype with many counts. The chain is built from TRBV6-6 and TRBJ1-6, with D hard to call. V was clipped by 4 bases and J by 7 bases, with 14 bases between them. The CDR3 length is 15 residues. The germline CDR1 and CDR2 sequences are MNHNY and SVGAGI (reference sequence). The CDR3 DNA reads TGTGCCAGCAGTTCCGAACAGATTACGAATTCACCCCTCCACTTT. As protein: CASSSEQITNSPLHF.

The chain is built from TRBV20-1 and TRBJ1-5; D gene uncertain. Germline V lookup: CDR1 DFQATT, CDR2 SNEGSKA (reference sequence). The CDR3 spans 15 residues. Trimming pared 0 bases from V and 2 bases from J, leaving 11 bases between. Written as DNA, the CDR3 is TGCAGTGCTAGAGATTCGGGTGGTGGCAATCAGCCCCAGCATTTT. This gives the protein CSARDSGGGNQPQHF.

This clonotype was seen a few times. The chain links TRBV5-1 to TRBJ1-1; possible D gene TRBD1, 5 bases. The CDR3 spans 16 residues. The V end lost 4 bases, the J end lost 4 bases, and 20 bases lay between the germline ends. In germline, CDR1 is SGHRS, CDR2 YFSETQ. CDR3 DNA sequence: TGCGCCAGCAGCCAATCAGGGATGGGAGAAAGCACTGAAGCTTTCTTT. Protein: CASSQSGMGESTEAFF.